The entry below gives a single TCR beta chain sequence along with its context. The antigen is not known. The assay was immunoSEQ multiplex PCR, and TCRdb's table has in-frame clones only and misses some. The sample shows tens of thousands of clones, just under 90% of them seen only once. The source of the sample is a study of OX40 agonist ivuxolimab in advanced cancers. The CDR3 totals 13 residues. CDR1 is SGDLS and CDR2 is YYNGEE in the germline V gene. The V end was cut by 0 bases, the J end by 8 bases, with 11 bases between. Notes on the study in general: CD8+ T cells showed, on average, more clonal expansion than CD4+ cells.

The clonotype originates from an adult with an advanced solid tumor such as melanoma, head and neck, liver or kidney cancer. The starting material was CD4+ or CD8+ T cells sorted from blood, obtained in a trial of the OX40 agonist ivuxolimab. The gene calls are TRBV9 and TRBJ1-2; no definite D call. CDR3 bases: TGTGCCAGCAGCGTAGTATCAGGAGAAGGCTACACCTTC. Translated: CASSVVSGEGYTF.